This T cell receptor beta chain was retrieved from a study of control samples from healthy donors and cancer patients. Clones were read by immunoSEQ multiplex PCR, and TCRdb kept only the in-frame ones, dropping some. Of 110,000 or so clones in the sample, around 89% were seen once. After removal of 5 bases from V and 4 bases from J, the junction contained 4 bases not matched to a gene. CDR1 and CDR2 (germline): LGHDT, YNNKEL (reference sequence). The CDR3 is 13 amino acids. The TCR sequence derives from a man aged 45-65 years in good health. J is TRBJ1-2 and V is TRBV3-1 (or the pseudogene TRBV3-2); TRBD1 matches 7 bases. Material for sequencing was blood. The CDR3 bases are TGTGCCAGCAGCGACGGGACAGCCTATGGCTACACCTTC. Translation: CASSDGTAYGYTF.